The T cell receptor (beta chain) under discussion was sequenced for a study of blood T cell repertoires in COVID-19. This clone is a singleton in its sample. Measured with immunoSEQ multiplex PCR; TCRdb has only the in-frame clones, and not every one. The sample lists roughly 350,000 clones; roughly 90% were seen once. Trimming shortened V by 7 bases and J by 3 bases, and 11 bases separated the two germline ends. CDR1 MNHEY and CDR2 SMNVEV come from the germline V gene (reference sequence). The CDR3 is 13 amino acids. The clonotype comes from a woman between 25 and 40 years old who had recovered from COVID-19. The sequenced sample consisted of PBMCs or T cells enriched from blood (not recorded which). V usage is TRBV27 and J usage is TRBJ2-3, with a possible D match to TRBD2 (5 bases). The CDR3 DNA reads as TGTGCCAGCATCCAACGGGGTACAGATACGCAGTATTTT. Amino acid sequence: CASIQRGTDTQYF.